Below, 16 T cell receptor beta chains from the same sample are listed, as sequenced in a study of graft-versus-host responses after intestinal transplantation. Graft tissue processing released intraepithelial and lamina propria lymphocytes. Sequenced by immunoSEQ multiplex PCR; TCRdb stores in-frame clones only, minus some. Here the sample spans about 9,600 clones, around 88% being singletons. Specimen: ileum tissue, collected almost 750 days after intestinal transplantation. These TCRs come from a human patient who received an intestinal transplant, so some T cells may come from the graft donor.

The V and J genes are TRBV14 and TRBJ2-1, with TRBD2 as a possible D gene (6 bases). Trimming removed 0 bases from V and 7 bases from J, with 22 bases in between. Germline V gene lookup returns CDR1 SGHDN and CDR2 FVKESK. This CDR3 has 18 amino acids. CDR3: CASSQDGLAHPPRNEQFF. CDR3 in DNA: TGTGCCAGCAGCCAAGATGGGCTAGCGCACCCTCCTAGGAATGAGCAGTTCTTC.

V and J are TRBV7-2 and TRBJ1-1; D possibly corresponds to TRBD1 (6 bases). Germline V gene data show CDR1 as SGHTA and CDR2 as FQGNSA. V was shortened by 1 base and J by 10 bases, with 13 bases between the two germline ends. This CDR3 contains 13 residues. CDR3 DNA sequence: TGTGCCAGCAGCTTAGAAGTTGGCAGGGGAGCTTTCTTT. Translation gives CASSLEVGRGAFF.

The gene calls are TRBV6-1 and TRBJ1-2, with TRBD1 identical over 7 bases. Trimming took 1 base from V and 13 from J; bases not matched to a gene: 12. CDR3 size: 14 residues. The germline V gene encodes CDR1 MNHNS and CDR2 SASEGT. The CDR3 DNA reads TGTGCCAGCAGTGAAGGAGGGGGCCTTTTGGTCGGCACCTTC. Translating gives CASSEGGGLLVGTF.

The chain employs TRBV7-6 and TRBJ2-7; D unclear. CDR1 SGHVS and CDR2 FNYEAQ come from the germline V gene. This CDR3 is 12 amino acids long. The ends were cut back, 3 bases at V and 5 bases at J, with 8 bases in the middle. The CDR3 coding sequence is TGTGCCAGCAGCTTTGGTCGAAACGAGCAGTACTTC. Translating it yields CASSFGRNEQYF.

CDR3 residues: CASSLTGDYNEQFF. CDR3 bases: TGTGCCAGCAGCTTGACAGGGGACTACAATGAGCAGTTCTTC. The chain is built from TRBV5-5 and TRBJ2-1; 7 bases are a match to TRBD1. Germline CDR1 SGHKS, CDR2 YYEKEE (reference sequence). The CDR3 is made up of 14 amino acids. V gave up 1 base and J gave up 3 bases; unmatched junction bases: 1.

This chain connects TRBV7-2 to TRBJ1-4; 7 bases agree with TRBD1. J lost 8 bases, V lost 1 base, and 4 bases had no gene match. The CDR3 spans 14 residues. From germline, CDR1 is SGHTA and CDR2 FQGNSA. CDR3 region: CASSLDRGDEKLFF. The DNA of the CDR3 is TGTGCCAGCAGCTTAGACAGGGGAGACGAAAAACTGTTTTTT.

The CDR3 region is CTSTRVNYGYTF. CDR3 nucleotides: TGCACCAGCACCAGGGTCAACTATGGCTACACCTTC. The V gene is TRBV1, the J gene TRBJ1-2; TRBD1, the table's D call, was not compared with the DNA. TRBV1 is reported as a pseudogene. This CDR3 is built from 12 residues.

This clone was detected a few times. V usage is TRBV11-3 and J usage is TRBJ2-7; D may match TRBD1 or TRBD2 (6 bases each). CDR3 length: 14 amino acids. Trimming shortened V by 5 bases and J by 6 bases, and 17 bases separated the two germline ends. Germline CDR1 SGHNT, CDR2 YENEEA. The CDR3 sequence is CASSPDPGGREQYF. The CDR3 region has the DNA TGTGCCAGCAGCCCAGATCCCGGGGGCCGCGAGCAGTACTTC.

The chain links TRBV9 to TRBJ2-3; weak D call: TRBD1 (6 bases). Trimming took off 2 bases at V and 1 base at J, with 14 bases between the two ends. The CDR3 consists of 16 residues. CDR1 is SGDLS and CDR2 is YYNGEE in the germline V gene. CDR3 residues: CASSVATGPGTDTQYF. Written as DNA, the CDR3 is TGTGCCAGCAGCGTCGCAACAGGGCCTGGCACAGATACGCAGTATTTT.

This chain connects TRBV4-1 to TRBJ2-1, with TRBD2 matching over 13 bases. V shed 4 bases and J 7 bases; nucleotides not matched to a gene: 10. CDR1 MGHRA and CDR2 YSYEKL come from the germline V gene. This CDR3 comprises 17 residues. CDR3 loop: CASSPRLAGGQWNEQFF. The CDR3, as DNA: TGCGCCAGCAGCCCCCGACTAGCGGGAGGACAGTGGAATGAGCAGTTCTTC.

V gene TRBV4-1 combines with J gene TRBJ2-4; D remains ambiguous. V was shortened by 1 base and J by 1 base, with 14 bases between the two germline ends. The length of the CDR3 is 17 residues. Looked up from germline, CDR1 is MGHRA and CDR2 is YSYEKL. The DNA of the CDR3 is TGCGCCAGCAGCCAAGGTAGGGCCTTCGGGGCCAAAAACATTCAGTACTTC. It codes for CASSQGRAFGAKNIQYF.

The rearrangement uses TRBV5-1 and TRBJ2-7, with D hard to call. Deletions cut 0 bases from V and 2 bases from J, with 12 bases between. From germline, CDR1 is SGHRS and CDR2 YFSETQ. The CDR3 consists of 15 residues. The CDR3 DNA follows: TGCGCCAGCAGCTTGGTGGCAGATTCGCCCTACGAGCAGTACTTC. Residues: CASSLVADSPYEQYF.

The V gene is TRBV9, the J gene TRBJ2-3; 9 nucleotides line up with TRBD2. CDR1 is SGDLS, CDR2 YYNGEE, per germline. CDR3 size: 18 residues. V was clipped by 4 bases and J by 0 bases; unmatched bases: 12. CDR3 in amino acids: CASSSRESTSGSTDTQYF. CDR3 DNA sequence: TGTGCCAGCAGCTCCCGTGAATCGACTAGCGGAAGCACAGATACGCAGTATTTT.

The chain recombines TRBV5-1 with TRBJ1-1; a possible D gene is TRBD1 (6 bases). Germline CDR1 is SGHRS and CDR2 is YFSETQ. Between the trimmed V and J ends, which lost 0 bases and 4 bases, there was a span of 13 bases. This CDR3 comprises 15 residues. CDR3 protein: CASSLEPGASTEAFF. The CDR3 DNA reads as TGCGCCAGCAGCTTGGAACCGGGGGCTAGCACTGAAGCTTTCTTT.

The rearrangement links TRBV28 to TRBJ1-2; 8 bases fit TRBD1. Germline values: CDR1 MDHEN, CDR2 SYDVKM. The CDR3 is made up of 13 amino acids. Trimming at V came to 5 bases and at J to 7 bases, leaving 6 bases not matched to a gene. CDR3 protein: CASSRTGIRGYTF. CDR3 sequence (DNA): TGTGCCAGCAGTCGGACAGGGATACGTGGCTACACCTTC.

The chain carries TRBV5-1 and TRBJ2-7, with D unresolved. CDR1 is SGHRS and CDR2 is YFSETQ in the germline V gene. CDR3 length: 13 amino acids. Trimming left V 4 bases short and J 1 base short, with 9 bases between. CDR3 protein: CASSPLPSYEQYF. DNA for the CDR3: TGCGCCAGCAGCCCCCTACCTTCCTACGAGCAGTACTTC.